The entry below gives a single TCR beta chain sequence along with its context. This entry belongs to a study of CD8 T cells in Susac syndrome. Random hexamers were used to reverse transcribe roughly 0.5 to 1 ug of RNA. With immunoSEQ multiplex PCR, TCR beta CDR3 was amplified across 54 Vbeta and 13 Jbeta. TCRdb recomputed calls from the immunoSEQ multiplex PCR reads with MiXCR, one row per CDR3 protein. This table holds 200,000 or so distinct CDR3 sequences, 90% to 97% found once. Sequencing targeted TCR beta in blood CD8+ and CD4+ T cells. TEMRA cells were enriched by FACS, while CD8+ and CD4+ T cells were obtained through a negative isolation that was performed magnetically. This clonotype originated in a human donor with Susac syndrome. Sequenced: CD4+ T cells from PBMCs.

CDR3 in DNA: TGTGCCAGCAGCCCCCCCCTTACTAACAATGAGCAGTTCTTC. The encoded protein is CASSPPLTNNEQFF. V is TRBV3-1 and J is TRBJ2-1; D uncertain. This CDR3 has 14 amino acids. The germline V gene encodes CDR1 LGHDT and CDR2 YNNKEL (reference sequence). Trimming took off 4 bases at V and 5 bases at J, with 12 bases between the two ends.